This T cell receptor beta chain came from a study of Ad26.COV2.S vaccination and SARS-CoV-2 variants. The study's findings and limits: In TCR breadth and depth analyses, total T cell responses may have been underestimated.

Data came from immunoSEQ multiplex PCR; TCRdb stores just in-frame clones and leaves some out. The sample contains some 410,000 clones, about 90% of which appear only once. Of note for this clone: Its antigen is currently unknown.

The sample's treatment: roughly 18 received Ad26.COV2.S at low or high dose, single or two shots; about five received placebo; per-sample allocation not given. Day 63 after the first injection of vaccine or placebo was the sampling time. A Boston adult aged 18-55 years was the donor. Per germline, CDR1 SGHRS and CDR2 YFSETQ. Between the trimmed V and J ends, which lost 4 bases and 1 base, there was a span of 17 bases. The CDR3 totals 16 residues. J is TRBJ1-1 and V is TRBV5-1, with a possible D match to TRBD1 (6 bases). The source of this sequence is a person aged 18-65 years who received the Ad26.COV2.S COVID-19 vaccine or a placebo. Sequencing was performed on peripheral blood, taken in a trial of Ad26.COV2.S vaccine versus placebo. CDR3 region: CASSDHLKTGNTEAFF. In DNA, the CDR3 is TGCGCCAGCAGCGACCATTTAAAGACAGGGAACACTGAAGCTTTCTTT.